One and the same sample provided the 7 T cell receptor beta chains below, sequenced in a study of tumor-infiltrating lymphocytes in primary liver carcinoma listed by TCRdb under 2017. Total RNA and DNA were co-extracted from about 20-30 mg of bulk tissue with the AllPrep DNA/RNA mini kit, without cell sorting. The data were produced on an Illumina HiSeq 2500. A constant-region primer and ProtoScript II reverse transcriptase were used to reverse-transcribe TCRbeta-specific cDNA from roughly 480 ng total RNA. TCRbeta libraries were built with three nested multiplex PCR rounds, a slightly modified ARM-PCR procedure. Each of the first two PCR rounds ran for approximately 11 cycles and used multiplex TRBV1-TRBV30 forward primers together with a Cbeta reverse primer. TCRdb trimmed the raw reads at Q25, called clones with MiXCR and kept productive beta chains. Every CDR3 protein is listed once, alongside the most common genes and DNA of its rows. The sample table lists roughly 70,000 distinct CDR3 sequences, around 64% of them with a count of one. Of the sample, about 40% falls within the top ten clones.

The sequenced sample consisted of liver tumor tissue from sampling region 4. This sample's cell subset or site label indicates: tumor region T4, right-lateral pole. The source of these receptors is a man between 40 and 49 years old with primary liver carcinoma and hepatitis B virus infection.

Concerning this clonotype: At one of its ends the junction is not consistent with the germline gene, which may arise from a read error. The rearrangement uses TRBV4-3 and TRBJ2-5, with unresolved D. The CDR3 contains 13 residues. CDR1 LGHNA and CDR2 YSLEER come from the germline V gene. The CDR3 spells CASSQGMGETQYF. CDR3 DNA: TGCGCGAGCAGCCAAGGCATGGGAGAGACCCAGTACTTC.

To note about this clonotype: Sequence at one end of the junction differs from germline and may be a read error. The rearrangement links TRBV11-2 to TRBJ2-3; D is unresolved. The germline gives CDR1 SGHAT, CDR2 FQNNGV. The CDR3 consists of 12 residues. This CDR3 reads CASSKSIDTQYF. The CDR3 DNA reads TGTGCCAGCAGCAAGTCCATAGATACGCAATATTTT. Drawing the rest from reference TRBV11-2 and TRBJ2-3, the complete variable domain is EAGVAQSPRYKIIEKRQSVAFWCNPISGHATLYWYQQILGQGPKLLIQFQNNGVVDDSQLPKDRFSAERLKGVDSTLKIQPAKLEDSAVYLCASSKSIDTQYFGPGTRLTVL.

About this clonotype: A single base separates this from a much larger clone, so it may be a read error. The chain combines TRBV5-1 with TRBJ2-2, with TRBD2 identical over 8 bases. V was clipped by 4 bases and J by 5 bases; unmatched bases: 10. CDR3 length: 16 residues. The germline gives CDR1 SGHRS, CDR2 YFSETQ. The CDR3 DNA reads TGCGCCAGCAGCCACACCGGGAGGGCCATTACCGGGGAGCTGTTTTTT. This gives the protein CASSHTGRAITGELFF.

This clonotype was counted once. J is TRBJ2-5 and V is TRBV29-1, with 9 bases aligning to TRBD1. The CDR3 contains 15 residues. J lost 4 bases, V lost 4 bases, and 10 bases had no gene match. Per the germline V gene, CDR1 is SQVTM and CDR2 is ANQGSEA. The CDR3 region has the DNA TGCAGCGTTGTTATCCACGGGACAGGGAGAGAGACCCAGTACTTC. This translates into CSVVIHGTGRETQYF.

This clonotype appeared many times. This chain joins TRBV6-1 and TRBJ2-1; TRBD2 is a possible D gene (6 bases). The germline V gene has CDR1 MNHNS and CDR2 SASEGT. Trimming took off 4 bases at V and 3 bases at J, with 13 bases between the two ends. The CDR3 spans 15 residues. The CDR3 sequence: CASSGGTANYNEQFF. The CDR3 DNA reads TGTGCCAGCAGTGGCGGGACTGCTAACTACAATGAGCAGTTCTTC.

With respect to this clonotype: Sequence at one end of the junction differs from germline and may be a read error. As DNA, the CDR3 is TGCGCCAGCAGACCGGGGCCGAGCTCCTACAAGCAGTACTTC. This sequence encodes CASRPGPSSYKQYF. V is TRBV4-1 and J is TRBJ2-7; TRBD1 or TRBD2 may be the D gene (5 bases each). The CDR3 spans 14 residues. Germline V gives CDR1 MGHRA, CDR2 YSYEKL.

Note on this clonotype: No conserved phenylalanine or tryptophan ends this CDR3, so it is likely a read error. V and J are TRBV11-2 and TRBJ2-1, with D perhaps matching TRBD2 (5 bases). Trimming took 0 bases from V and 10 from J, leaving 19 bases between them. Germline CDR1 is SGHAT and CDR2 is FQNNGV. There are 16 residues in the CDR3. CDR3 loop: CASSLELLAGMKEQFC. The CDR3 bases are TGTGCCAGCAGCTTAGAGCTCCTAGCTGGAATGAAAGAGCAGTTCTGC.